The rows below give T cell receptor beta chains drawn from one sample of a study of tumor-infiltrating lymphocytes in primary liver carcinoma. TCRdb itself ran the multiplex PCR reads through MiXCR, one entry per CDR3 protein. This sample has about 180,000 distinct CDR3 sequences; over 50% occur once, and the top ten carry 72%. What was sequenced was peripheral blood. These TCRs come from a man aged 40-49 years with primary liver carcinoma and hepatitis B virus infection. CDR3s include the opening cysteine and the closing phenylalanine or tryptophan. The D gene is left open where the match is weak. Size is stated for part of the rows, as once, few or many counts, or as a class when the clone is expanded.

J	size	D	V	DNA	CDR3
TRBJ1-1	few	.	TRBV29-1	TGCAGCGTTACCCGCGGGGGGATTGCTGAAGCTTTCTTT	CSVTRGGIAEAFF
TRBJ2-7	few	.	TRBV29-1	TGCAGCGTACACACCGGGACTTCCTACGAGCAGTACTTC	CSVHTGTSYEQYF
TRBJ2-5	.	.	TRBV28	TGTGCCAGTAGTCGGGACGGTCAAGAGACCCAGTACTTC	CASSRDGQETQYF
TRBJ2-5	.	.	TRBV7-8	TGTGCCAGCAGCGGCCGGGACGGTTCTCCGAAAGAGACCCAGTACTTC	CASSGRDGSPKETQYF
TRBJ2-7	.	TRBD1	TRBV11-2	TGTGCCAGCAGCCTACTGGGACAGGACTACGGGCAGTACTTC	CASSLLGQDYGQYF
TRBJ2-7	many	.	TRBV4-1	TGCGCCAGCAGCCAAAAAGAAGGGTTCGAGCAGTACTTC	CASSQKEGFEQYF
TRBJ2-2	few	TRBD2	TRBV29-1	TGCAGCGTTTTACTAGCGGACCGGGGATCACTGTTTTTT	CSVLLADRGSLFF
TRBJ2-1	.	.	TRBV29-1	TGCAGCGCCGCTCTCGATGATCAGTTCTTC	CSAALDDQFF
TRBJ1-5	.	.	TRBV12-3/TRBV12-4	TGTGCCAACAGCCCTTATACGGGGGCACATCAGCCCCAGCATTTT	CANSPYTGAHQPQHF
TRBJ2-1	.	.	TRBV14	TGTGCCAGCAGCCAATACCGGGACTCTGAATACAATGAGCAGTTCTTC	CASSQYRDSEYNEQFF
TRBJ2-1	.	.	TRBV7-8	TGTGCCAGCACTCCATCGCCTGACCTTGAGCAGTTCTTC	CASTPSPDLEQFF
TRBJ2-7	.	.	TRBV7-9	TGTGCCAGCAGCGAACAGGGCTACGAGCAGTACTTC	CASSEQGYEQYF
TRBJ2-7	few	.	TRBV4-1	TGCGCCAGCAGCCAAGATCAGGGAGGCGCCTACGAGCAGTACTTC	CASSQDQGGAYEQYF
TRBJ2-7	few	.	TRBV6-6	TGTCCCAGCAGTTACGGTGGTTCCTACGAGCAGTACTTC	CPSSYGGSYEQYF
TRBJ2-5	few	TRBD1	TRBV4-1	TGCGCCAGCAGCCAAGGGACAGGGGAAGAGACCCAGTACTTC	CASSQGTGEETQYF
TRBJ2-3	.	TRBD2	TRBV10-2	TGCGCCAGCAGTGAAAGGGACTTCGCGGGAGGGCCTTGGGATACGCAGTATTTT	CASSERDFAGGPWDTQYF
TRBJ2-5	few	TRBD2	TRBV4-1	TGCGCCAGCAGCCCTGCGGGTTCCGGGACTAGCAATGATCAAGAGACCCAGTACTTC	CASSPAGSGTSNDQETQYF
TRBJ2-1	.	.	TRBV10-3	TGTGCCATCAGGGCCGGATTGAACAATGGGCAGTTCTTC	CAIRAGLNNGQFF
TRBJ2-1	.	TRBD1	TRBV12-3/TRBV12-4	TGTGCCAGCAATTTGGGACAGGGTTACAATGAGCAGTTCTTC	CASNLGQGYNEQFF
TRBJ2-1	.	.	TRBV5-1	TGCGCCAGCAGCCTTGGTTCTGGGACTGAGCAGTTCTTC	CASSLGSGTEQFF
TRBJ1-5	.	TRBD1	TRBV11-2	TGTGCCAGCAGCAGGACAGGTGATGGGAATCAGCCCCGGCATTTT	CASSRTGDGNQPRHF
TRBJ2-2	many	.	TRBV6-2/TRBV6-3	TGTGCCAGCAGTTACGCGGGGACACAATCACTGAACACCGGGGAGCTGTTTTTT	CASSYAGTQSLNTGELFF
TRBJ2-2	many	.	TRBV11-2	TGTGCCAGCAGCTGGGACGACACCGGGGAGCTGTTTTTT	CASSWDDTGELFF
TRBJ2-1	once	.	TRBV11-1	TGTGCCAGCAGCCCGAGACTATCGGGGAAAAATGAGCAGCTCTTC	CASSPRLSGKNEQLF
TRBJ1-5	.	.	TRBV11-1	TGTGCCAGCAGCCTGGGATTAGATCAGCCCCATCATTTT	CASSLGLDQPHHF
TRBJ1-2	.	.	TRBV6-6	TGTGCCAGCAGTTACTCGAGCGAGGGTAACTATGGCTACACCTTC	CASSYSSEGNYGYTF
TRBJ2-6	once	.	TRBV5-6	TGTGCCAGCAGCCCGGGGGTTGCTGGGGCCAACGTCCTGACTTTC	CASSPGVAGANVLTF
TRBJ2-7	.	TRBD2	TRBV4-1	TGCGCCAGCAGCCAAGGACTAGCGGGAGGTTACGAGCAGTACTTC	CASSQGLAGGYEQYF
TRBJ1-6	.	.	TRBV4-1	TGCGCCAGCAGCCAAGAGAGAATAAGGAACGGGGATTATTCACCCCTCCACTTT	CASSQERIRNGDYSPLHF
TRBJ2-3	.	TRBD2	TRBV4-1	TGCGCCAGCAGCCAAGACCCTAGCGGGATAACAGATACGCAGTATTTT	CASSQDPSGITDTQYF
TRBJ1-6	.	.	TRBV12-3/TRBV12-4	TGTGCCAACAGTTTAGGAGACGGGCAGAATAATTCACCCCTCCACTTT	CANSLGDGQNNSPLHF
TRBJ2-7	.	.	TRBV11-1	TGTGTCAGCAGCTCCGGGAGAGCCTACGAGCAGTACTTC	CVSSSGRAYEQYF
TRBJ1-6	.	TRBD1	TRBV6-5	TGTGCCAGCAGCACCAGGGGGACTTCACCCCTCCACTTT	CASSTRGTSPLHF